This TCR beta chain was identified during a study of cytomegalovirus exposure and HLA in healthy donors. The PCR was carried out with 60 Vbeta primers and 13 Jbeta primers. Sequencing was performed with immunoSEQ multiplex PCR; in TCRdb, only in-frame clones are kept and a portion is missing. The table includes approximately 210,000 clones, around 79% detected once. This TCR derives from a male donor in good health and CMV-seronegative. Sequences were obtained from PBMCs.

CDR3 region: CASSPGTGRSYNEQFF. Written as DNA, the CDR3 is TGTGCCAGCAGCCCGGGGACTGGTCGCTCCTACAATGAGCAGTTCTTC. The chain is built from TRBV5-4 and TRBJ2-1, with TRBD2 as a possible D gene (6 bases). V lost 4 bases and J 0 bases, leaving 14 bases between the germline ends. Per the germline V gene, CDR1 is SGHNT and CDR2 is YYREEE (reference sequence). This CDR3 is built from 16 residues.